The source of this T cell receptor beta chain is a study of CD8 T cells in Susac syndrome. Regarding the study as a whole: Clonal expansion did not appear in Susac syndrome CD4+ T cell repertoires.

Random hexamers were used to reverse transcribe roughly 0.5 to 1 ug of RNA. TCRdb reanalysed the immunoSEQ multiplex PCR reads using MiXCR and keeps one entry per CDR3 protein. The table records 150,000 to 200,000 distinct CDR3 sequences, approximately 94% of them present only once. Diagnostic criteria defined recently for definite or probable disease were met by the Susac syndrome patients. TEMRA cells were enriched by FACS, while CD8+ and CD4+ T cells were obtained through a negative isolation that was performed magnetically. From germline, CDR1 is DFQATT and CDR2 SNEGSKA (reference sequence). V trimming: 6 bases; J trimming: 5 bases; junction bases outside the gene matches: 17. The CDR3 extends over 16 amino acids. Remarks on this clonotype: Its antigen is not known.

The material sequenced was CD4+ T cells from PBMCs. This sequence originates from a human donor with Susac syndrome. The genes are TRBV20-1 and TRBJ2-5; 8 nucleotides align to TRBD2. The CDR3 spells CSARGGAGGIWETQYF. The CDR3 DNA sequence: TGCAGTGCCCGCGGAGGCGCGGGGGGTATTTGGGAGACCCAGTACTTC.